These T cell receptor beta chains were read from a single sample in a study of blood T cells in healthy people across ages. A single record per CDR3 protein comes from TCRdb applying MiXCR to the 5' RACE reads. The sample shows about 800,000 distinct CDR3 sequences, 20% to 25% of them seen only once. This sample was also put to use in a study of T cells of mothers and their children.

The sequencing input was blood. These receptors were obtained from a boy younger than 18 in good health. CDR3s include the opening cysteine and the closing phenylalanine or tryptophan. The order of the fields is J gene, V gene, clone size, D gene, CDR3 DNA, CDR3 protein. A D gene is named only where the DNA matches it firmly. Some rows mark clone size as missing; the rest say once, few, many or name a class of expanded clone.

J: TRBJ2-1; V: TRBV29-1; size: .; D: .; DNA: TGCAGCGTTGAGTGGGTGGGCAGCTCCTACAATGAGCAGTTCTTC; CDR3: CSVEWVGSSYNEQFF
J: TRBJ2-1; V: TRBV5-4; size: few; D: .; DNA: TGTGCCAGCAGCCCGACCCAAGGGTCCTACAATGAGCAGTTCTTC; CDR3: CASSPTQGSYNEQFF
J: TRBJ2-1; V: TRBV12-3/TRBV12-4; size: .; D: .; DNA: TGTGCCAGCAGTTTAGGTGGGTTTGGAGGGGGCGCCTACAATGAGCAGTTCTTC; CDR3: CASSLGGFGGGAYNEQFF
J: TRBJ2-4; V: TRBV28; size: few; D: TRBD2; DNA: TGTGCCAGCAGTCCCATAGCGGGGGGGACCAAAACTACCAAAAACATTCAGTACTTC; CDR3: CASSPIAGGTKTTKNIQYF
J: TRBJ2-4; V: TRBV28; size: few; D: TRBD1; DNA: TGTGCCAGCAGTAAGACAGGGGATATGGCCAAAAACATTCAGTACTTC; CDR3: CASSKTGDMAKNIQYF
J: TRBJ1-2; V: TRBV7-9; size: once; D: .; DNA: TGTGCCAGCAGCTGGGGACCTCATGGCTACACCTTC; CDR3: CASSWGPHGYTF
J: TRBJ1-4; V: TRBV6-1; size: .; D: .; DNA: TGTGCCAGCAGTGACTTTAATGAAAAACTGTTTTTT; CDR3: CASSDFNEKLFF
J: TRBJ2-2; V: TRBV4-3; size: many; D: .; DNA: TGCGCCAGCAGCCAAGATCGCTCAGGGAAAGCCGGGGAGCTGTTTTTT; CDR3: CASSQDRSGKAGELFF
J: TRBJ2-5; V: TRBV19; size: few; D: .; DNA: TGTGCCAGCCGGCCGGGAGACCTAGGTTGGGAGACCCAGTACTTC; CDR3: CASRPGDLGWETQYF
J: TRBJ2-2; V: TRBV28; size: .; D: .; DNA: TGTGCCAGCAGGCGGACCCGGACCGGGGAGCTGTTTTTT; CDR3: CASRRTRTGELFF
J: TRBJ2-3; V: TRBV6-2/TRBV6-3; size: few; D: TRBD2; DNA: TGTGCCAGCAGGGGGACTAGTACCCATACGCAGTATTTT; CDR3: CASRGTSTHTQYF
J: TRBJ1-1; V: TRBV5-1; size: .; D: .; DNA: TGCGCCAGCAGCTCGGGGACCTGGGCTTTCTTT; CDR3: CASSSGTWAFF
J: TRBJ2-7; V: TRBV7-9; size: few; D: TRBD1; DNA: TGTGCCAGCAGCTTAGCGCGGGGGACAGGGACCTACGAGCAGTACTTC; CDR3: CASSLARGTGTYEQYF
J: TRBJ2-7; V: TRBV14; size: .; D: TRBD1; DNA: TGTGCCAGCAGCTCCCGGGACAGCCACTACTACGAGCAGTACTTC; CDR3: CASSSRDSHYYEQYF
J: TRBJ2-5; V: TRBV6-6; size: .; D: .; DNA: TGTGCCAGCAGTTACATCGGGCAAACCGGAGAGACCCAGTACTTC; CDR3: CASSYIGQTGETQYF
J: TRBJ1-6; V: TRBV6-2/TRBV6-3; size: .; D: TRBD1; DNA: TGTGCCAGCAGGTGGACAGGGGGTAATTCACCCCTCCACTTT; CDR3: CASRWTGGNSPLHF
J: TRBJ2-2; V: TRBV7-2; size: .; D: TRBD2; DNA: TGTGCCAGCAGCTTTGGGGGGGGAGCGGGGGAGCTGTTTTTT; CDR3: CASSFGGGAGELFF
J: TRBJ2-1; V: TRBV28; size: few; D: TRBD2; DNA: TGTGCCAGCAGTATTTCTAGCGGGGGGCGGAATGAGCAGTTCTTC; CDR3: CASSISSGGRNEQFF
J: TRBJ2-7; V: TRBV6-2/TRBV6-3; size: .; D: .; DNA: TGTGCCAGCAGCAGGCAAGGCGAGCAGTACTTC; CDR3: CASSRQGEQYF
J: TRBJ1-1; V: TRBV10-3; size: .; D: .; DNA: TGTGCCATCAGTGAGTCCCCGACCAACACTGAAGCTTTCTTT; CDR3: CAISESPTNTEAFF
J: TRBJ1-2; V: TRBV20-1; size: few; D: .; DNA: TGCAGTGCTAGGGACGCTCCCCGGTCTCGGGGCTACACCTTC; CDR3: CSARDAPRSRGYTF
J: TRBJ2-7; V: TRBV7-4; size: few; D: .; DNA: TGTGCCAGCACCGAGCAGTACTTC; CDR3: CASTEQYF
J: TRBJ2-1; V: TRBV5-1; size: few; D: .; DNA: TGCGCCAGCAGGGCGGTTCCGGGGGTCATAAGCAATGAGCAGTTCTTC; CDR3: CASRAVPGVISNEQFF
J: TRBJ2-1; V: TRBV12-3/TRBV12-4; size: .; D: TRBD2; DNA: TGTGCCGGCAGCCCTGAGGCTAGCGGGAGTTTGGGCAATGAGCAGTTCTTC; CDR3: CAGSPEASGSLGNEQFF
J: TRBJ2-5; V: TRBV19; size: .; D: .; DNA: TGTGCCAGTAGTACGGGACGGTCGTGGGAGACCCAGTACTTC; CDR3: CASSTGRSWETQYF
J: TRBJ2-1; V: TRBV7-8; size: many; D: .; DNA: TGTGCCAGCAGCTTAATTTCAGGGACAACCTACAATGAGCAGTTCTTC; CDR3: CASSLISGTTYNEQFF
J: TRBJ2-4; V: TRBV19; size: .; D: .; DNA: TGTGCCAGTAGTATAGGTACGGTAGCGAACTTC; CDR3: CASSIGTVANF
J: TRBJ2-5; V: TRBV4-3; size: .; D: TRBD2; DNA: TGCGCCAGCAGCCAAGATAGGTGGGCTAGCGGGGGCACAGAGACCCAGTACTTC; CDR3: CASSQDRWASGGTETQYF
J: TRBJ2-1; V: TRBV7-2; size: few; D: TRBD2; DNA: TGTGCCAGCAGCCTGCCGACTAGCGGGACGTTCTACAATGAGCAGTTCTTC; CDR3: CASSLPTSGTFYNEQFF
J: TRBJ2-2; V: TRBV2; size: .; D: TRBD1; DNA: TGTGCCAGCAGTGGGACAGGGGGCAACACCGGGGAGCTGTTTTTT; CDR3: CASSGTGGNTGELFF
J: TRBJ2-1; V: TRBV12-3/TRBV12-4; size: few; D: TRBD2; DNA: TGTGCCAGCAGTTTCTGGACTAGCGGGAGTGTACCTACTGAGCAGTTCTTC; CDR3: CASSFWTSGSVPTEQFF
J: TRBJ2-7; V: TRBV19; size: .; D: TRBD2; DNA: TGTGCCAGTAAGCCGACTAGCGGGGGTACCTACGAGCAGTACTTC; CDR3: CASKPTSGGTYEQYF
J: TRBJ2-3; V: TRBV29-1; size: .; D: TRBD1; DNA: TGCAGCGTGGCCGGGACAGGGTTAGAGTGGACAGATACGCAGTATTTT; CDR3: CSVAGTGLEWTDTQYF
J: TRBJ1-1; V: TRBV7-8; size: many; D: .; DNA: TGTGCCAGCAGCTTAGTGAGGGCTGAAGCTTTCTTT; CDR3: CASSLVRAEAFF
J: TRBJ2-5; V: TRBV3-1; size: few; D: .; DNA: TGTGCCAGCAGCCAAGGAACCAGCCAAGAGACCCAGTACTTC; CDR3: CASSQGTSQETQYF
J: TRBJ1-4; V: TRBV20-1; size: .; D: .; DNA: TGCAGTGCTAGACGGGGGAGTAATGAAAAACTGTTTTTT; CDR3: CSARRGSNEKLFF
J: TRBJ2-1; V: TRBV27; size: .; D: TRBD1; DNA: TGTGCCAGCAGTTACAGGGGTGACCACAATGAGCAGTTCTTC; CDR3: CASSYRGDHNEQFF
J: TRBJ1-2; V: TRBV9; size: .; D: .; DNA: TGTGCCAGCAGCGTAAGGGACGGGTCCTATGGCTACACCTTC; CDR3: CASSVRDGSYGYTF
J: TRBJ2-5; V: TRBV10-3; size: few; D: TRBD2; DNA: TGTGCCATCAGGGGGACTAGCGGAGACCAAGAGACCCAGTACTTC; CDR3: CAIRGTSGDQETQYF
J: TRBJ2-5; V: TRBV5-1; size: few; D: .; DNA: TGCGCCAGCAGCCGCGGGACAAGACTTCAAGAGACCCAGTACTTC; CDR3: CASSRGTRLQETQYF